These 20 T cell receptor beta chains share one sample of origin, sequenced in a study of T cell responses to AZD1222 COVID-19 vaccine. This table comes from immunoSEQ multiplex PCR, and its TCRdb copy is limited to in-frame clones, with some not included. The repertoire holds about 190,000 clones, with 90% to 95% as singletons. The sample consisted of peripheral blood, taken on day 0 of AZD1222 vaccination. The source of these receptors is an adult in good health.

This chain uses TRBV14 with TRBJ2-2; TRBD1 matches 10 bases. Per the germline V gene, CDR1 is SGHDN and CDR2 is FVKESK. The CDR3 consists of 18 residues. J was trimmed by 0 bases and V by 0 bases; bases with no gene match: 4. The CDR3 loop reads CASSQDQGQGPNTGELFF. The CDR3 coding sequence is TGTGCCAGCAGCCAAGATCAGGGACAGGGGCCGAACACCGGGGAGCTGTTTTTT.

The V gene is TRBV7-2, the J gene TRBJ2-2; 10 bases line up with TRBD2. The CDR3 length is 16 residues. In germline, CDR1 is SGHTA, CDR2 FQGNSA. V lost 5 bases to trimming and J lost 1 base; unmatched junction nucleotides: 4. The CDR3 is CASSPASGGNTGELFF. For the CDR3, the DNA is TGTGCCAGCAGCCCCGCTAGCGGGGGGAACACCGGGGAGCTGTTTTTT.

V and J are TRBV15 and TRBJ1-6; 7 positions agree with TRBD1. In germline, CDR1 is LNHNV, CDR2 YYDKDF (reference sequence). V shed 2 bases, J shed 10 bases, and the junction held 5 bases outside the gene matches. The CDR3 totals 14 residues. The chain's CDR3 is CATSRSTGPSPLHF. CDR3 nucleotides: TGTGCCACCAGCAGATCGACAGGGCCGTCACCCCTCCACTTT.

This chain connects TRBV11-3 to TRBJ2-3; TRBD1 might be the D (6 bases). Trimming took off 4 bases at V and 5 bases at J, with 13 bases between the two ends. This CDR3 spans 14 amino acids. The germline CDR1 and CDR2 sequences are SGHNT and YENEEA. The CDR3 is CASSSSGQLDTQYF. For the CDR3, the DNA is TGTGCCAGCAGCTCCTCCGGACAGTTAGATACGCAGTATTTT.

The V and J genes are TRBV18 and TRBJ1-1; D remains unclear. The CDR3 sequence is 15 residues long. Per the germline V gene, CDR1 is KGHSH and CDR2 is LQKENI. V was trimmed by 3 bases and J by 1 base, leaving 12 bases between them. In nucleotides, the CDR3 is TGTGCCAGCTCACCCGATGGGCGGCCGAACACTGAAGCTTTCTTT. Amino acids: CASSPDGRPNTEAFF.

The V and J genes are TRBV19 and TRBJ1-2; possible D gene TRBD1, 6 bases. Trimming took 5 bases from V and 4 from J, leaving 14 bases between them. This CDR3 comprises 14 residues. The germline V gene has CDR1 LNHDA and CDR2 SQIVND (reference sequence). The CDR3 nucleotides read TGTGCCAGTAGTTTCCTACAGGGTGCCTATGGCTACACCTTC. Residues: CASSFLQGAYGYTF.

The chain links TRBV7-2 to TRBJ1-1; 8 nucleotides match TRBD1. The CDR3 is 16 residues long. Losses at the gene ends were 1 base for V and 4 bases for J; bases not matched to a gene: 8. Germline V gives CDR1 SGHTA, CDR2 FQGNSA. CDR3 loop: CASSLGAAGGGTEAFF. The CDR3 bases are TGTGCCAGCAGCTTAGGAGCCGCAGGGGGCGGCACTGAAGCTTTCTTT.

This clone was observed once. The chain links TRBV7-8 to TRBJ2-7, with 13 bases fitting TRBD2. This CDR3 comprises 16 residues. J was trimmed by 6 bases and V by 1 base; bases with no gene match: 6. The germline V gene encodes CDR1 SGHVS and CDR2 FQNEAQ. CDR3: CASSLDGLAGEGEQYF. CDR3 sequence (DNA): TGTGCCAGCAGCTTAGACGGACTAGCGGGAGAAGGCGAGCAGTACTTC.

This chain uses TRBV19 with TRBJ1-1, with no clear D. The CDR3 is made up of 14 amino acids. CDR1 is LNHDA, CDR2 SQIVND, per germline (reference sequence). Trimming removed 6 bases from V and 6 bases from J, with 17 bases in between. CDR3 DNA sequence: TGTGCCAGTAGCCTCCCCGGCCCCCCGGCTGAAGCTTTCTTT. It translates to CASSLPGPPAEAFF.

The V gene is TRBV14, the J gene TRBJ2-1; D call uncertain. The CDR3 loop spans 15 amino acids. V lost 1 base and J lost 0, with 7 bases in between. Germline V CDR1 and CDR2: SGHDN, FVKESK. CDR3 bases: TGTGCCAGCAGCCAAGGGCGAAGCTCCTACAATGAGCAGTTCTTC. Its translation is CASSQGRSSYNEQFF.

This chain connects TRBV4-1 to TRBJ1-5; 8 bases are a match to TRBD1. Trimming took 2 bases from V and 5 from J; bases not matched to a gene: 5. This CDR3 has 15 amino acids. From germline, CDR1 is MGHRA and CDR2 YSYEKL. For the CDR3, the DNA is TGCGCCAGCAGCCAAACAGGGGGACCCCATCAGCCCCAGCATTTT. The encoded protein is CASSQTGGPHQPQHF.

This sequence joins TRBV29-1 and TRBJ1-1; 9 positions agree with TRBD1. This CDR3 is 11 amino acids long. Looked up from germline, CDR1 is SQVTM and CDR2 is ANQGSEA. Trimming cost V 5 bases and J 11 bases; bases outside gene matches: 6. The CDR3 region is CSVYDRGFAFF. CDR3 DNA sequence: TGCAGCGTTTATGACAGGGGGTTCGCTTTCTTT.

V usage is TRBV6-5 and J usage is TRBJ1-2; 7 nucleotides agree with TRBD1. J lost 8 bases, V lost 3 bases, and 6 bases had no gene match. The CDR3 consists of 13 residues. Germline values: CDR1 MNHEY, CDR2 SVGAGI. The CDR3: CASSYSDRDGYTF. DNA for the CDR3: TGTGCCAGCAGTTATTCCGACAGGGACGGCTACACCTTC.

This sequence joins TRBV27 and TRBJ1-2; no definite D call. V lost 3 bases and J 3 bases, leaving 11 bases between the germline ends. The CDR3 runs 14 residues. In germline, CDR1 is MNHEY, CDR2 SMNVEV (reference sequence). The CDR3 bases are TGTGCCAGCAGTTTGTCCTCCGGGGACTATGGCTACACCTTC. This gives the protein CASSLSSGDYGYTF.

This chain connects TRBV7-9 to TRBJ1-3; 7 nucleotides agree with TRBD1. Germline CDR1 is SEHNR and CDR2 is FQNEAQ (reference sequence). The CDR3 loop spans 15 amino acids. The junction had 8 bases not matched to a gene; V was cut back by 5 bases and J by 4 bases. The CDR3 loop reads CASSLPTGRGNTIYF. The CDR3 coding sequence is TGTGCCAGCAGCCTACCGACAGGGAGGGGAAACACCATATATTTT.

This chain uses TRBV18 with TRBJ2-3; D is undetermined. Germline V CDR1 and CDR2: KGHSH, LQKENI. The CDR3 extends over 16 amino acids. The ends were cut back, 3 bases at V and 2 bases at J, with 15 bases in the middle. CDR3 sequence reads: CASSPLPALDTDTQYF. The CDR3 nucleotides are TGTGCCAGCTCACCCCTCCCCGCCCTCGACACAGATACGCAGTATTTT.

The chain has TRBV5-1 and TRBJ1-6; D uncertain. CDR1 and CDR2 from the germline V gene are SGHRS and YFSETQ. The CDR3 length is 17 residues. V shed 0 bases and J shed 4 bases, with 14 bases lying between them. DNA of the CDR3: TGCGCCAGCAGCTTGGAAGGCAAGCCTACTTATAATTCACCCCTCCACTTT. Protein: CASSLEGKPTYNSPLHF.

V usage is TRBV5-1 and J usage is TRBJ2-1; 14 bases are shared with TRBD2. The CDR3 contains 17 residues. V was pared by 5 bases and J by 2 bases, with 6 bases of the junction left unmatched. The V gene's germline CDR1 is SGHRS and CDR2 YFSETQ. CDR3 sequence reads: CASSWTSGRFAYNEQFF. The CDR3 DNA reads TGCGCCAGCAGTTGGACTAGCGGGAGGTTTGCCTACAATGAGCAGTTCTTC.

This clone was seen only a few times. V gene TRBV18 combines with J gene TRBJ1-4, with TRBD1 matching over 9 bases. Germline assignment: CDR1 KGHSH and CDR2 LQKENI. CDR3 length: 12 amino acids. With V trimmed by 8 bases and J by 5 bases, 0 bases remained unmatched. The CDR3: CASGQGNEKLFF. The DNA for the CDR3 is TGTGCCAGCGGACAGGGGAATGAAAAACTGTTTTTT.

The chain links TRBV19 to TRBJ2-1; the D is unclear. This CDR3 region has 10 residues. CDR1 is LNHDA, CDR2 SQIVND, per germline (reference sequence). V lost 8 bases and J 4 bases, leaving 3 bases between the germline ends. Written as DNA, the CDR3 is TGTGCCAGTGGTTACAATGAGCAGTTCTTC. This sequence encodes CASGYNEQFF.